This T cell receptor (beta chain) was sequenced during a study of shared clonotypes between healthy human individuals. Assay: immunoSEQ multiplex PCR; the TCRdb copy retains only in-frame clones and omits some. The sample consists of about 2,500,000 clones, roughly nine tenths of them appearing once. CDR1 MNHEY and CDR2 SVGAGI come from the germline V gene. The CDR3 sequence is 15 residues long. Sequenced material: naive CD4+ T cells sorted from blood. Subset given: CD45RA+ positively selected. The rearrangement uses TRBV6-5 and TRBJ2-5; 11 bases agree with TRBD2. TRBJ2-7 matches the DNA end more closely, so the J call is doubtful. The sequence derives from a man aged 18 to 35 in good health. The CDR3 coding sequence is TGTGCCAGCAGTTCCACTAGCGGGAGCTCCTACGAGCAGTACTTC. Encoded protein: CASSSTSGSSYEQYF.